This TCR beta chain was captured by sequencing in a study of CD8+ T cells in alopecia areata. Study at large: Recipient mice, approximately 6-10-week-old female C3H/HeJ animals, received skin from roughly 6-13-month-old C3H/HeJ graft donors with spontaneous alopecia.

Following extraction, RNA underwent reverse transcription to cDNA, which served as the sequencing template. The method was immunoSEQ multiplex PCR; TCRdb's version includes in-frame clones alone and lacks a portion of them. The sample has a few thousand clones, none seen only once. A few counts support this clone. What it binds is not known. The gene names here belong to mouse. The CDR3 end falls 4 residues outside the read, so it is completed with the germline J gene. Study results and caveats: Scalp lesions, especially in alopecia totalis/universalis, had higher clonality than normal scalp. Unlike in mice, where it was clearer, TCR sharing across patients was less clear, possibly HLA-related.

Germline V gene data show CDR1 as SGHDT and CDR2 as FRDEAV. There are 13 residues in the CDR3. Time point in this sample: mouse skin 6 weeks after grafting, around onset of hair loss. Recipient mice gave skin biopsies at grafting and 3 and 6 weeks later. The starting material was skin, obtained at week 6. The chain uses TRBV14 and TRBJ2-5; TRBD1 aligns across 8 bases. The sequence was collected from a C3H/HeJ mouse with alopecia areata. This strain has MHC haplotype H2-k. The CDR3 here is CASSIGTGDTQYF. Partial CDR3 DNA: TGTGCCAGCAGTATCGGGACAGGAGAC.